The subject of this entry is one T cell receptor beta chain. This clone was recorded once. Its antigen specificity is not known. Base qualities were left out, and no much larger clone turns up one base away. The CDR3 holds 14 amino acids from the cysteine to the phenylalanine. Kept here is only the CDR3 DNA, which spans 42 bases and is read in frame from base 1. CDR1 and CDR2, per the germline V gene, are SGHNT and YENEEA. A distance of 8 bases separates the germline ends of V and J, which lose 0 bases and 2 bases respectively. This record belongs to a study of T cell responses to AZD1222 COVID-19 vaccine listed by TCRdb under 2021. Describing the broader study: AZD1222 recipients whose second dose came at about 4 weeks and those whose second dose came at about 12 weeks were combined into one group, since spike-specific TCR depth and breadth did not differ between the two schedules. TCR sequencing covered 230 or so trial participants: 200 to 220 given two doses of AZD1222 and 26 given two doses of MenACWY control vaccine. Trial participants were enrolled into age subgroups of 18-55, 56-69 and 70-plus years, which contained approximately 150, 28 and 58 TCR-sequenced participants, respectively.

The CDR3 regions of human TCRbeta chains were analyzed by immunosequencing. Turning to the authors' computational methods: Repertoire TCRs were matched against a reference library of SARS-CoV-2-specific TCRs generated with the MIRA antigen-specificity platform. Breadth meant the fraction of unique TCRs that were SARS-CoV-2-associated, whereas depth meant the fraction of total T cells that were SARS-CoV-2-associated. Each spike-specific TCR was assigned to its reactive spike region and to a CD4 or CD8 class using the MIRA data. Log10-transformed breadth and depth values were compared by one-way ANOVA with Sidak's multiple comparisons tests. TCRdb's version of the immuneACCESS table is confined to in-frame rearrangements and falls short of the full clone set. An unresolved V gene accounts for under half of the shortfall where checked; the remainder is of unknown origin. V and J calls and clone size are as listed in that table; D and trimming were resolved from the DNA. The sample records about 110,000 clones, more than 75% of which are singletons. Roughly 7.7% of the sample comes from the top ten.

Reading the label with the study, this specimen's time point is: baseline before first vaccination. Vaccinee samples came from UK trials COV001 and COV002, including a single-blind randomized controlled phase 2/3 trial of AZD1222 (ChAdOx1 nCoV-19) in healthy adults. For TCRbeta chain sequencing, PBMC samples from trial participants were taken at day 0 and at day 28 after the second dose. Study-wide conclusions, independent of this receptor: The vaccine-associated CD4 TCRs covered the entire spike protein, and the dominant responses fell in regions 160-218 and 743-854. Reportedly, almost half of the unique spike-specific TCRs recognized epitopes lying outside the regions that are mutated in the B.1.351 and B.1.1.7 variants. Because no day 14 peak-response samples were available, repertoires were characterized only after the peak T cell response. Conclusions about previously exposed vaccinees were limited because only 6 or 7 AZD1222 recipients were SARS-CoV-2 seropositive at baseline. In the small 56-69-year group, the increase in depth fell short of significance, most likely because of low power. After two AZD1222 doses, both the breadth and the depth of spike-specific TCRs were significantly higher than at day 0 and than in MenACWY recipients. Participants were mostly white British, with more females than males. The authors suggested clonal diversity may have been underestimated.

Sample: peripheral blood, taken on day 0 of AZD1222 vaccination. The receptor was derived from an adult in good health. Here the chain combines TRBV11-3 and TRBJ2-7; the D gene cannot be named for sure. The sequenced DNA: TGTGCCAGCAGCTTAGATGGCTTGACCTACGAGCAGTACTTC. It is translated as CASSLDGLTYEQYF. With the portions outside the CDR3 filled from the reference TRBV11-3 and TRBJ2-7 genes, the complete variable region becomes EAGVVQSPRYKIIEKKQPVAFWCNPISGHNTLYWYLQNLGQGPELLIRYENEEAVDDSQLPKDRFSAERLKGVDSTLKIQPAELGDSAVYLCASSLDGLTYEQYFGPGTRLTVT.